This entry lists 13 T cell receptor beta chains sequenced from one sample in a study of blood T cell repertoires in COVID-19 (dated by TCRdb to about 2020). Library method: the immunoSEQ multiplex PCR assay. TCRdb carries this immuneACCESS record with in-frame sequences only. Its versions omit some clonotypes, under half of them owing to an unresolved V gene in the studies checked, with the rest unexplained. The sample profile shows roughly 150,000 clones; roughly 82% of them were found once. The top ten clonotypes cover about 8.9% of the sample. Sequenced: peripheral blood. These receptors were collected from a woman in her forties or fifties with acute or convalescent COVID-19.

The rearrangement uses TRBV19 and TRBJ1-4; no clear D gene. Trimming removed 10 bases from V and 5 bases from J, with 14 bases in between. The CDR3 has 13 amino acids. CDR1 and CDR2 from the germline V gene are LNHDA and SQIVND (reference sequence). The CDR3 coding sequence is TGTGCCACCAGAAATCGGGGAAATGAAAAACTGTTTTTT. This sequence encodes CATRNRGNEKLFF.

This chain joins TRBV10-3 and TRBJ2-7, with a tentative D call TRBD1 (5 bases). CDR3 length: 15 residues. V lost 0 bases and J lost 3, with 12 bases in between. Germline CDR1 and CDR2: ENHRY and SYGVKD. CDR3 nucleotide sequence: TGTGCCATCAGTGAGTCGGGTGACAGTATCTACGAGCAGTACTTC. As protein: CAISESGDSIYEQYF.

This clone was observed once. The chain joins TRBV27 to TRBJ2-7, with 10 nucleotides matching TRBD1. The germline V gene has CDR1 MNHEY and CDR2 SMNVEV (reference sequence). The CDR3 extends over 15 amino acids. V dropped 5 bases and J dropped 1; count of bases not matched to a gene: 5. CDR3 DNA sequence: TGTGCCAGCAGTCAGACAGGGGGCGCATCCTACGAGCAGTACTTC. It codes for CASSQTGGASYEQYF.

The chain is built from TRBV7-2 and TRBJ1-3; 9 nucleotides agree with TRBD1. Trimming took 8 bases from V and 4 from J; bases not matched to a gene: 9. The CDR3 runs 15 residues. Germline loops: CDR1 SGHTA, CDR2 FQGNSA. The CDR3 DNA follows: TGTGCCAGCGGACAGGGGCCGGGAGGGGGAAACACCATATATTTT. Translated: CASGQGPGGGNTIYF.

The chain couples TRBV5-6 to TRBJ1-3, with 7 bases aligning to TRBD1. CDR3 size: 15 residues. From germline, CDR1 is SGHDT and CDR2 YYEEEE. V gave up 5 bases and J gave up 1 base; unmatched junction bases: 6. This CDR3 reads CASSNNRGSGNTIYF. The CDR3, as DNA: TGTGCCAGCAGTAATAACAGGGGATCTGGAAACACCATATATTTT.

The chain joins TRBV27 to TRBJ2-2; 9 positions match TRBD2. The germline CDR1 and CDR2 sequences are MNHEY and SMNVEV (reference sequence). With 1 base clipped from V and 0 bases from J, the junction kept 15 bases outside the gene matches. CDR3 length equals 21 residues. CDR3 loop: CASSLLSLWTSVDANTGELFF. The CDR3, as DNA: TGTGCCAGCAGTTTATTGTCCCTATGGACTAGCGTCGACGCGAACACCGGGGAGCTGTTTTTT.

This chain joins TRBV6-4 and TRBJ2-2; D is perhaps TRBD1 (6 bases). This CDR3 is built from 16 residues. Trimming took off 6 bases at V and 5 bases at J, with 19 bases between the two ends. CDR1 MRHNA and CDR2 SNTAGT come from the germline V gene. The CDR3 is CASRPSGDVRTGELFF. DNA of the CDR3: TGTGCCAGCAGACCCTCAGGGGATGTACGGACCGGGGAGCTGTTTTTT.

The CDR3 loop reads CASSFWTGRKLFF. The DNA of the CDR3 is TGTGCCAGCAGCTTTTGGACAGGGAGGAAACTGTTTTTT. The J gene is TRBJ1-4, the V gene TRBV7-2, with 8 positions matching TRBD1. CDR3 length: 13 residues. V shed 3 bases, J shed 11 bases, and the junction held 5 bases outside the gene matches. Germline assignment: CDR1 SGHTA and CDR2 FQGNSA.

The genes are TRBV5-1 and TRBJ1-1; D is undetermined. Deletions cut 7 bases from V and 1 base from J, with 14 bases between. This CDR3 has 14 amino acids. Germline assignment: CDR1 SGHRS and CDR2 YFSETQ. This CDR3 is CASAPGNRNTEAFF. Here the CDR3 DNA reads TGCGCCAGCGCCCCGGGGAATAGGAACACTGAAGCTTTCTTT.

The rearrangement joins TRBV5-4 to TRBJ1-6; TRBD1 might be the D (6 bases). Germline V gene data show CDR1 as SGHNT and CDR2 as YYREEE (reference sequence). The CDR3 consists of 14 residues. Trimming cost V 5 bases and J 9 bases, with 15 bases left between them. CDR3 nucleotide sequence: TGTGCCAGCAGGGACGGGACAACGCCTTCACCCCTCCACTTT. It translates to CASRDGTTPSPLHF.

Written as DNA, the CDR3 is TGCAGCGGCACTTCGGGGGTTGAGCAGTACTTC. It encodes CSGTSGVEQYF. This chain connects TRBV29-1 to TRBJ2-7; tentatively, D is TRBD2 (6 bases). Per the germline V gene, CDR1 is SQVTM and CDR2 is ANQGSEA. The germline V and J ends were trimmed by 7 bases and 7 bases, with 14 bases remaining between them. CDR3 length: 11 amino acids.

The CDR3 sequence is CASSLSSNSGNTIYF. The CDR3 DNA reads as TGTGCCAGCAGTTTATCTTCCAACTCTGGAAACACCATATATTTT. The chain joins TRBV27 to TRBJ1-3; D not certain. The CDR3 sequence is 15 residues long. Trimming removed 0 bases at V and 0 bases at J, with 6 bases between. Germline values: CDR1 MNHEY, CDR2 SMNVEV (reference sequence).

The chain couples TRBV19 to TRBJ2-3; TRBD1 matches 7 bases. Germline V CDR1 and CDR2: LNHDA, SQIVND (reference sequence). The CDR3 covers 15 residues. V lost 6 bases, J lost 2 bases, and 8 bases stayed unmatched. The DNA of the CDR3 is TGTGCCAGTAGCCAACGGGACAGTCACACAGATACGCAGTATTTT. It specifies CASSQRDSHTDTQYF.